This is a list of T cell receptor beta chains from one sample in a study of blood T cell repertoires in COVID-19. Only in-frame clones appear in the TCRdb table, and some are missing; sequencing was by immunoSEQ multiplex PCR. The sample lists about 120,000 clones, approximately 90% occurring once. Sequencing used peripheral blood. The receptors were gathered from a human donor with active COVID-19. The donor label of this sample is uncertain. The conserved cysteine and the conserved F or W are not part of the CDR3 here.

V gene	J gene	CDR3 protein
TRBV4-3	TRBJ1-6	ASSQVFAGSSYNSPLH
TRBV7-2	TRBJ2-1	ASSNAGGALDEQF
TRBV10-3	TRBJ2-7	AISGAHQGSPYEQY
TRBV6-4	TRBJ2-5	ASSASGGVQETQY
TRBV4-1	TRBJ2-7	ASSPYPRSSYEQY
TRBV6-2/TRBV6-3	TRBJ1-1	ASSKLQGYTEAF
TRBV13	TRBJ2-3	ASSLGTSGVDTQY
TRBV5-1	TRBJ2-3	ASSRTGGAPGDTQY
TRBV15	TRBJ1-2	ATSREEGTSYGYT
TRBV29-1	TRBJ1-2	SVGDRAYGYT
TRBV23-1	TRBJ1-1	ASSHHPSPGRLNTEAF
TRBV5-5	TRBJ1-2	ASSIVPGQYGYT
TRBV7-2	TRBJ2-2	ASSPPLRGRELF
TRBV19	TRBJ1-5	ASSITDYSNQPQH
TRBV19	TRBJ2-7	ASSPGVSYEQY
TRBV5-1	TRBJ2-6	ASSFAGTGANVLT
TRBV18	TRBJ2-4	ASSPVAGQGDHIQY
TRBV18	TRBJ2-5	ASSYSGDRGETQY
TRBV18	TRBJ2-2	ASSPLANTGGTGELF
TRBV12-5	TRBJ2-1	ASGSGVGDNEQF